The clone carrying this T cell receptor beta chain was picked up one time. A read error may produce the germline difference seen at one junction end. The data were obtained in a study of CDR3 diversity in severe acne. TCRdb passed the PCR reads through MiXCR, listing each CDR3 protein once. The sample lists tens of thousands of distinct CDR3 sequences, 45% to 55% seen once, with 13% to 15% in the top ten. The CDR3 is 12 residues long. The germline V gene encodes CDR1 DFQATT and CDR2 SNEGSKA (reference sequence). Sequences were obtained from blood. The chain links TRBV20-1 to TRBJ2-7; no clear D gene. The sequence was obtained from a male donor in good health, without acne. The CDR3 is CGAWFQAYEQYF. DNA of the CDR3: TGCGGTGCTTGGTTCCAAGCTTACGAGCAGTACTTC.